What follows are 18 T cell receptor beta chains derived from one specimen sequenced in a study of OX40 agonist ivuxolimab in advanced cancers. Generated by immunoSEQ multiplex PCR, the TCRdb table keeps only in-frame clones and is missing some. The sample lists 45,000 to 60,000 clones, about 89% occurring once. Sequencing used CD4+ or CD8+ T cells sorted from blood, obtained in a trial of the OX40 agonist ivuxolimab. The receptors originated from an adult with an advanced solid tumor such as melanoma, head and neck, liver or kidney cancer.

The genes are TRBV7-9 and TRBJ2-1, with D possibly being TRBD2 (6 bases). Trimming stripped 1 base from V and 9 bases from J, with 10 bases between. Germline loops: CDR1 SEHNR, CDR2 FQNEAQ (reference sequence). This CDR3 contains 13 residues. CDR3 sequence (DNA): TGTGCCAGCAGCTTAGGTGTAGCGGCTGAGCAGTTCTTC. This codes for CASSLGVAAEQFF.

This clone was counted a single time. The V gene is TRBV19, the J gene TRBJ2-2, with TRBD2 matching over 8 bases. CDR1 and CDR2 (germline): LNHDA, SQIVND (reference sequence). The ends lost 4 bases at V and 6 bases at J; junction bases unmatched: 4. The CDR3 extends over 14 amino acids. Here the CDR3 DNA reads TGTGCCAGTAGTACCGGACTAGCAGCCGGGGAGCTGTTTTTT. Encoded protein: CASSTGLAAGELFF.

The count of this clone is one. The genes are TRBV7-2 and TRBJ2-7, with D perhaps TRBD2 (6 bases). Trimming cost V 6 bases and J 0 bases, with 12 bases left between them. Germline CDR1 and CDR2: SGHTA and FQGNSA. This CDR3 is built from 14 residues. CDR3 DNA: TGTGCCAGCAGTGGGGACTTCCCCTCCTACGAGCAGTACTTC. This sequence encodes CASSGDFPSYEQYF.

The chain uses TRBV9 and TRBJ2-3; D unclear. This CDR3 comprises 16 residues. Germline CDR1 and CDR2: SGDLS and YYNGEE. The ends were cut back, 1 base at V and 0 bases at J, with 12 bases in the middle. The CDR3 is CASSVTPATSTDTQYF. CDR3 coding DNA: TGTGCCAGCAGCGTAACACCCGCAACTAGCACAGATACGCAGTATTTT.

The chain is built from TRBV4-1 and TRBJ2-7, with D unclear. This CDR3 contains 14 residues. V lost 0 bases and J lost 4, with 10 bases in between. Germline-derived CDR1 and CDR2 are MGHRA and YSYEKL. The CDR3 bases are TGCGCCAGCAGCCAAGATAGGTCTGGGTACGAGCAGTACTTC. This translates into CASSQDRSGYEQYF.

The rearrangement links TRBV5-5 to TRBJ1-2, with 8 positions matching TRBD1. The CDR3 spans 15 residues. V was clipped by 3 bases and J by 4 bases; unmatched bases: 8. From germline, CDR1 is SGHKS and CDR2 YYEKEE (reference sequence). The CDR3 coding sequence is TGTGCCAGCAGCTCTTTCAGCGGGACAGGCTATGGCTACACCTTC. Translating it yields CASSSFSGTGYGYTF. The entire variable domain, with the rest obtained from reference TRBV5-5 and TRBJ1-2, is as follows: DAGVTQSPTHLIKTRGQQVTLRCSPISGHKSVSWYQQVLGQGPQFIFQYYEKEERGRGNFPDRFSARQFPNYSSELNVNALLLGDSALYLCASSSFSGTGYGYTFGSGTRLTVV.

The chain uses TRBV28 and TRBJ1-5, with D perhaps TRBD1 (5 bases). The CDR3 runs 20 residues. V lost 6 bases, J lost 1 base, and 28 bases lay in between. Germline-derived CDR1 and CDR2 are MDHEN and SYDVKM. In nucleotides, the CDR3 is TGTGCCAGCAGCTCCCCCGCCTTTCGGGGGGTATCTGTGAGCAATCAGCCCCAGCATTTT. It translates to CASSSPAFRGVSVSNQPQHF. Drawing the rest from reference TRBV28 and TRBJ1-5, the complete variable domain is DVKVTQSSRYLVKRTGEKVFLECVQDMDHENMFWYRQDPGLGLRLIYFSYDVKMKEKGDIPEGYSVSREKKERFSLILESASTNQTSMYLCASSSPAFRGVSVSNQPQHFGDGTRLSIL.

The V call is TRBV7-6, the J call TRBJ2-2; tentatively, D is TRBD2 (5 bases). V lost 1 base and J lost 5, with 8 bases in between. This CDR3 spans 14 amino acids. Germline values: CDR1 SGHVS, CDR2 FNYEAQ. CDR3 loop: CASSLGTLTGELFF. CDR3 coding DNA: TGTGCCAGCAGCTTAGGGACTTTGACCGGGGAGCTGTTTTTT.

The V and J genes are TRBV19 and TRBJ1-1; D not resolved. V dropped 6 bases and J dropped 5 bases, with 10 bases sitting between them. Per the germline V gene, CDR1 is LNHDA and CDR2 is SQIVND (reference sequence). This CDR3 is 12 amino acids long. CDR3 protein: CASRYRSTEAFF. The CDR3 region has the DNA TGTGCCAGTAGATACAGATCGACTGAAGCTTTCTTT.

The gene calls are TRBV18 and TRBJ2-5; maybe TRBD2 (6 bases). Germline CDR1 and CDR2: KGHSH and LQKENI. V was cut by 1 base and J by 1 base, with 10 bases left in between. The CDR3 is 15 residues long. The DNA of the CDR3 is TGTGCCAGCTCACCACTTACGCGGGGCCAAGAGACCCAGTACTTC. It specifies CASSPLTRGQETQYF.

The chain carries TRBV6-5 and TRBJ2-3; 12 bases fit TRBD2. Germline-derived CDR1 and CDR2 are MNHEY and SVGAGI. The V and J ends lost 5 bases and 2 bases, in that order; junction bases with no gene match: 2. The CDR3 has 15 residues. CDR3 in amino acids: CASSLAGGFTDTQYF. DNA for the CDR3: TGTGCCAGCAGTCTAGCGGGAGGGTTCACAGATACGCAGTATTTT.

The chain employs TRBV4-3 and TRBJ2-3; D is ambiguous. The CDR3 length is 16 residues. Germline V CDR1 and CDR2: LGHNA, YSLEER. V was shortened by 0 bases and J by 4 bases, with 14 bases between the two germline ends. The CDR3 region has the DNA TGCGCCAGCAGCCAAGAGCCATACCTGTTGGCAGATACGCAGTATTTT. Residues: CASSQEPYLLADTQYF.

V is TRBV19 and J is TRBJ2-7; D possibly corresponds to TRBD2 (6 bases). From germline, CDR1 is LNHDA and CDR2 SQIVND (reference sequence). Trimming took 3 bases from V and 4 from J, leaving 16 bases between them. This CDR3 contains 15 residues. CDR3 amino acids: CASSIGFGTRYEQYF. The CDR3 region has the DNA TGTGCCAGTAGTATTGGTTTCGGGACTCGTTACGAGCAGTACTTC.

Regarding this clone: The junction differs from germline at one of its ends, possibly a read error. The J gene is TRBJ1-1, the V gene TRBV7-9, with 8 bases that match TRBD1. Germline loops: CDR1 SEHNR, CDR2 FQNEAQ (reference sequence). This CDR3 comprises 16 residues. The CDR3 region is CASSVAGGQAATEAFF. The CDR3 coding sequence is TGTGCCAGCAGCGTAGCCGGGGGACAGGCGGCCACTGAAGCTTTCTTT.

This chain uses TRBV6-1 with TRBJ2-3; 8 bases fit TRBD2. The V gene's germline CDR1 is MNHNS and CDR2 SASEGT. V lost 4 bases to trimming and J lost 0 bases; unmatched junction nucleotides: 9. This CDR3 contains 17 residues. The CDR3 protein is CASSGRRASGSTDTQYF. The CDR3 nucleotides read TGTGCCAGCAGTGGCCGAAGGGCTAGCGGGAGCACAGATACGCAGTATTTT.

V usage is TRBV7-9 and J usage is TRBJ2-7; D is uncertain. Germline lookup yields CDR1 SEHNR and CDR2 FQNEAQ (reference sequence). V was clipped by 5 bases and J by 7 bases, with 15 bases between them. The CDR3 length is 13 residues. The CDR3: CASSARGLEEQYF. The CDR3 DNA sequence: TGTGCCAGCAGCGCCCGAGGTTTGGAAGAGCAGTACTTC.

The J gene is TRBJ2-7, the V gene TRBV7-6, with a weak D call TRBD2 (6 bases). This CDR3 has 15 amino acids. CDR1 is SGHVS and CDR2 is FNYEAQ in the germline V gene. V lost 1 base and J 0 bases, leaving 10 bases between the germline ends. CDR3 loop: CASSLDGGSSYEQYF. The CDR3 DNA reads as TGTGCCAGCAGCTTAGACGGGGGAAGCTCCTACGAGCAGTACTTC.

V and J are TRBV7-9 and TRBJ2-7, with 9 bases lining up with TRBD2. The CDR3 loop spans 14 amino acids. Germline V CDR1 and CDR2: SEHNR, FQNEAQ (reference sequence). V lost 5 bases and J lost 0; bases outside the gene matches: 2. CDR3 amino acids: CASSNSGSSYEQYF. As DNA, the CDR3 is TGTGCCAGCAGCAATAGCGGGAGCTCCTACGAGCAGTACTTC.